This paragraph covers one T cell receptor (beta chain) sequence. This record belongs to a study of blood T cell repertoires in COVID-19. Participants spanned ages roughly 18 to 90 years and resided in around 25 US areas. This CDR3 is built from 13 residues. Trimming took off 4 bases at V and 4 bases at J, with 11 bases between the two ends. Germline V CDR1 and CDR2: SQVTM, ANQGSEA. Source study methods: Using reference gene primer amplification, nucleated cell counts were estimated. Assay: immunoSEQ multiplex PCR; the TCRdb copy retains only in-frame clones and omits some. That table supplies the V and J calls and clone size; D and trimming were determined from the DNA. The sample consists of roughly 230,000 clones, approximately 84% of them appearing once.

The clonotype comes from a man aged 45-65 years who had recovered from COVID-19. The chain couples TRBV29-1 to TRBJ1-3, with D perhaps matching TRBD1 (6 bases). Input material: PBMCs or T cells enriched from blood (not recorded which). The CDR3 region has the DNA TGCAGCGTTGGAGGGGGTACGGGAAACACCATATATTTT. It is translated as CSVGGGTGNTIYF.